This T cell receptor beta chain was captured in a study of blood T cell repertoires in COVID-19. On the study more broadly: Both acute and convalescent COVID-19 samples were obtained from the United States, Italy and Spain. T cells, B-cell-depleted T cells, or PBMCs supplied cDNA or gDNA.

In the original workflow: Scientists estimated how many nucleated cells there were by amplifying reference gene primers. This table comes from immunoSEQ multiplex PCR, and its TCRdb copy is limited to in-frame clones, with some not included. V, J and clone size were drawn from that table, and D and trimming were deduced from the DNA. The profile covers 65,000 to 75,000 clones, with approximately 80% appearing a single time and approximately 12% taken by the ten largest. CDR3 length equals 13 residues. The V and J ends lost 6 bases and 11 bases, in that order; junction bases with no gene match: 11. Sequencing was done on a sample of peripheral blood. This receptor was obtained from a human donor in a cohort sampled during active COVID-19. The chain recombines TRBV12-3 or TRBV12-4 with TRBJ2-7, with 9 bases that match TRBD1. CDR3 sequence (DNA): TGTGCCAGCAGGAACACCGGGACAGGGTGGAAGTACTTC. This sequence encodes CASRNTGTGWKYF.